This T cell receptor beta chain was recorded in a study of T cell clones after liver transplantation. Study in general: As an antigen-independent comparator, third-party-reactive TCRbeta sequences came from pre-transplant mixed lymphocyte reactions. Without induction therapy, subjects received standard immunosuppression until 12-24 months post-transplant. Draws occurred before transplant, before withdrawal, and after complete or failed withdrawal.

The method was immunoSEQ multiplex PCR; TCRdb's version includes in-frame clones alone and lacks a portion of them. Of tens of thousands of clones listed, roughly 90% were seen once; the top ten hold about 2.5%. In the case of this clone: Its cognate antigen is unknown.

V dropped 5 bases and J dropped 0 bases, with 7 bases sitting between them. Germline V gene lookup returns CDR1 SGHDT and CDR2 YYEEEE. CDR3 length equals 13 residues. Study-wide points: Low donor cell numbers restricted donor-reactive repertoire measurement in a couple of subjects.

The receptor was derived from a human donor who received a liver transplant. The rearrangement links TRBV5-6 to TRBJ2-3; no firm D call. The sequencing used CD4+ T cells from blood, collected before liver transplant. The CDR3 sequence is CASSYRSTDTQYF. The CDR3 coding sequence is TGTGCCAGCAGTTACCGGAGCACAGATACGCAGTATTTT.